A selection of T cell receptor beta chains follows, all from one sample in a study of T cells in Graves' hyperthyroidism and ophthalmopathy. In TCRdb, the multiplex PCR reads were re-called with MiXCR into one record per CDR3 protein. The data hold about 280,000 distinct CDR3 sequences, with approximately 26% observed a single time. Sequences were obtained from blood. Receptors were obtained from a man in his forties with Graves' hyperthyroidism that later progressed to Graves' ophthalmopathy. The CDR3 runs from the conserved cysteine through the conserved F or W. The order of the fields is clone size, J gene, D gene, V gene, CDR3 protein, CDR3 DNA. D genes are given only for firm matches. Some rows mark clone size as missing; the rest say once, few, many or name a class of expanded clone.

many | TRBJ1-5 | - | TRBV12-5 | CASGEGIPFQPQHF | TGTGCTAGTGGTGAGGGGATTCCTTTCCAGCCCCAGCATTTT
many | TRBJ1-5 | - | TRBV6-6 | CASRTTGVGAQPQHF | TGTGCCAGCAGGACGACGGGGGTCGGTGCTCAGCCCCAGCATTTT
many | TRBJ2-4 | TRBD2 | TRBV6-1 | CASRRLAGGIQYF | TGTGCCAGCAGGAGACTAGCGGGAGGCATTCAGTACTTC
many | TRBJ2-7 | - | TRBV3-1 | CASSPAPGSYEQYF | TGTGCCAGCAGCCCCGCCCCGGGATCCTACGAGCAGTACTTC
many | TRBJ1-2 | - | TRBV12-3/TRBV12-4 | CASSQAGYGYTF | TGTGCCAGCAGCCAAGCGGGCTATGGCTACACCTTC
many | TRBJ2-7 | TRBD1 | TRBV5-1 | CASSDPRTGGYEQYF | TGCGCCAGCAGCGACCCCCGGACAGGGGGTTACGAGCAGTACTTC
many | TRBJ2-5 | - | TRBV5-1 | CASSLPETQYF | TGCGCCAGCAGCCTCCCGGAGACCCAGTACTTC
many | TRBJ2-5 | - | TRBV20-1 | CSARSAPQETQYF | TGCAGTGCTAGATCGGCCCCCCAAGAGACCCAGTACTTC
- | TRBJ2-7 | - | TRBV19 | CASSRGVNTYEQYF | TGTGCCAGTAGTAGAGGAGTGAACACCTACGAGCAGTACTTC
many | TRBJ2-5 | TRBD2 | TRBV27 | CASSYTSSGSGETQYF | TGTGCCAGCAGTTACACCTCTAGCGGGAGCGGTGAGACCCAGTACTTC
many | TRBJ1-1 | - | TRBV28 | CASSSPREMNTEAFF | TGTGCCAGCAGTTCCCCTAGGGAGATGAACACTGAAGCTTTCTTT
many | TRBJ2-5 | - | TRBV9 | CASSVGLGGDQETQYF | TGTGCCAGCAGCGTAGGTCTTGGCGGGGACCAAGAGACCCAGTACTTC
- | TRBJ1-1 | TRBD1 | TRBV7-8 | CASSLGQGDNVNTEAFF | TGTGCCAGCAGCTTAGGACAGGGGGACAACGTGAACACTGAAGCTTTCTTT
many | TRBJ2-6 | TRBD1 | TRBV6-2/TRBV6-3 | CASSYDRGSFSGANVLTF | TGTGCCAGCAGTTACGACAGGGGGTCCTTCTCTGGGGCCAACGTCCTGACTTTC
many | TRBJ2-7 | - | TRBV19 | CASSSKGSEQYF | TGTGCCAGTAGTTCCAAGGGGAGCGAGCAGTACTTC
- | TRBJ1-2 | - | TRBV29-1 | CSGIRAGGGYTF | TGCAGCGGTATAAGGGCAGGTGGAGGCTACACCTTC
- | TRBJ1-5 | - | TRBV6-1 | CASRSSGSNQPQHF | TGTGCCAGCAGGTCGTCAGGGTCCAATCAGCCCCAGCATTTT
many | TRBJ2-7 | - | TRBV11-2 | CASSLDRWSGEQYF | TGTGCCAGCAGCTTAGATCGGTGGTCCGGAGAGCAGTACTTC
many | TRBJ1-5 | TRBD1 | TRBV11-2 | CASSTPGTGTSGNQPQHF | TGTGCCAGCAGCACACCCGGGACAGGGACAAGTGGCAATCAGCCCCAGCATTTT
many | TRBJ1-3 | - | TRBV4-1 | CASSYSADGSGNTIYF | TGCGCCAGCAGCTATTCCGCGGACGGCTCTGGAAACACCATATATTTT
- | TRBJ2-5 | TRBD1 | TRBV6-1 | CASTPGQGVETQYF | TGTGCCAGCACCCCGGGACAGGGGGTTGAGACCCAGTACTTC
many | TRBJ2-5 | - | TRBV5-1 | CASRREETQYF | TGCGCCAGCAGAAGAGAAGAGACCCAGTACTTC
many | TRBJ2-7 | - | TRBV19 | CASTLSRGFSYEQYF | TGTGCCAGTACTCTCTCGAGAGGCTTCTCCTACGAGCAGTACTTC
- | TRBJ2-7 | - | TRBV20-1 | CSVASYEQYF | TGCAGTGTCGCTTCCTACGAGCAGTACTTC
few | TRBJ2-7 | TRBD1 | TRBV6-1 | CASSEALGDRAHEQYF | TGTGCCAGCAGTGAAGCGCTAGGAGACAGGGCCCACGAGCAGTACTTC
- | TRBJ1-1 | - | TRBV25-1 | CASSELGRNTEAFF | TGTGCCAGCAGTGAATTGGGCAGGAACACTGAAGCTTTCTTT
- | TRBJ1-1 | TRBD1 | TRBV27 | CASSRQGPNTEAFF | TGTGCCAGCAGCAGACAGGGACCGAACACTGAAGCTTTCTTT
many | TRBJ1-1 | TRBD1 | TRBV7-8 | CASSLGTGGVNTEAFF | TGTGCCAGCAGCTTAGGGACAGGGGGTGTGAACACTGAAGCTTTCTTT
- | TRBJ1-6 | TRBD1 | TRBV20-1 | CSARDVRPDRGLRRSPLHF | TGCAGTGCTAGAGATGTACGGCCGGACAGGGGGCTTCGGCGTTCACCCCTCCACTTT
- | TRBJ2-6 | - | TRBV28 | CASSATMGSGANVLTF | TGTGCCAGCAGTGCCACAATGGGATCTGGGGCCAACGTCCTGACTTTC
- | TRBJ2-2 | - | TRBV6-1 | CASSESVTSATGELFF | TGTGCCAGCAGTGAATCGGTAACCTCCGCCACCGGGGAGCTGTTTTTT
many | TRBJ1-2 | - | TRBV20-1 | CSPYKDGGGYTF | TGCAGCCCTTATAAAGACGGAGGGGGCTACACCTTC